This T cell receptor beta chain was retrieved from a study of vaccination and CD4 T cells after COVID-19. Study overall: From HCoV-229E, HCoV-OC43, HCoV-NL63 and SARS-CoV-2, overlapping spike peptides were used to stimulate the cells. Study-wide results and caveats: Median counts of SARS-CoV-2-reactive clonotypes increased from approximately 21 to 40; this difference was not significant. Detection of a median roughly 83% of reactive clones in convalescent patients was confined to the period after vaccination.

Details on this clonotype: Its target is not known. One junction end does not reproduce the germline sequence, and a read error may be involved.

This sample's treatment: approximately nine-day PBMC culture with coronavirus spike peptide pools or control peptides (ViraFEST assay). The Oncomine TCR Beta short-read assay was applied to DNA of cultured CD4+ T cells. Cultured CD4+ T cells were the source of extracted genomic DNA. TCRdb re-derived calls from the PCR reads in MiXCR, one entry per CDR3 protein. The sample includes about 20,000 distinct CDR3 sequences, approximately 40% seen only once; the top ten take about a fifth. This sample comprised CD4+ T cells from blood, cultured in vitro, obtained before SARS-CoV-2 vaccination. The sequence derives from a human donor who received a COVID-19 vaccine.

The CDR3 DNA reads TGTGCCAGCAGATTATTAGGGGGTCCCCAGCATTTT. Residues: CASRLLGGPQHF. The chain couples TRBV27 to TRBJ1-5, with a weak D call TRBD1 (6 bases). This CDR3 comprises 12 residues. From germline, CDR1 is MNHEY and CDR2 SMNVEV (reference sequence).